A selection of T cell receptor beta chains follows, all from one sample in a study of T cell changes during pregnancy in multiple sclerosis. Here immunoSEQ multiplex PCR was the method, and the copy in TCRdb shows in-frame clones only, minus some. The sample shows 78,000 or so clones, about 92% of them seen only once. The source material was peripheral blood, sampled before pregnancy. The origin of the receptors is a female donor with multiple sclerosis, enrolled in a pregnancy study. Each CDR3 is given with its conserved first and last residue. Only part of the rows carry a size: once, few, many, or a class if the clone is expanded.

>TRBJ2-7|NA|TRBV7-2
CASSLALAGEQYF
>TRBJ1-6|NA|TRBV9
CASSVRGQGDSPLHF
>TRBJ1-2|NA|TRBV5-4
CASSLREIGYGYTF
>TRBJ1-6|few|TRBV7-3
CASSLTGAYNSPLHF
>TRBJ1-2|NA|TRBV27
CASRDLQGAHVGYTF
>TRBJ2-5|NA|TRBV11-2
CASSQTSGQETQYF
>TRBJ1-3|NA|TRBV30
CAWSLRRGYGNTIYF
>TRBJ1-6|NA|TRBV25-1
CASSALYNSPLHF
>TRBJ1-4|NA|TRBV19
CASSSQWTGEKLFF
>TRBJ1-1|NA|TRBV6-5
CASRRAGFTTGAFF
>TRBJ2-3|NA|TRBV30
CALLAGGRTDTQYF
>TRBJ1-1|few|TRBV29-1
CSLTGVNTEAFF
>TRBJ1-2|NA|TRBV6-5
CASSNSGTGDGYTF
>TRBJ2-7|NA|TRBV7-2
CASSLGGQGTYEQYF
>TRBJ2-5|NA|TRBV15
CATSRGSGIETQYF
>TRBJ1-2|few|TRBV15
CATSRDGNYGYTF
>TRBJ2-3|NA|TRBV5-4
CASSLSEGTDTQYF
>TRBJ2-7|NA|TRBV13
CASSQGSGGPVTYEQYF
>TRBJ2-1|NA|TRBV5-5
CASSLGAGKNEQFF
>TRBJ2-2|NA|TRBV5-1
CASSLAGRTGELFF
>TRBJ2-7|NA|TRBV13
CASSSPTGGYEQYF
>TRBJ2-2|NA|TRBV7-9
CASPEPRGGAGELFF
>TRBJ1-1|NA|TRBV25-1
CASSVEEGNTEAFF
>TRBJ1-2|NA|TRBV6-1
CASSEDRVYGYTF
>TRBJ1-4|NA|TRBV7-9
CASSSRTGRTNEKLFF
>TRBJ2-2|NA|TRBV6-5
CASSYSTASGELFF
>TRBJ2-7|NA|TRBV5-4
CASSRGQGAGYEQYF
>TRBJ2-7|NA|TRBV5-4
CASSDRAGAYEQYF
>TRBJ2-1|NA|TRBV5-1
CASSLRRGSDEQFF
>TRBJ2-1|NA|TRBV30
CAWTLSVTNEQFF
>TRBJ2-1|NA|TRBV14
CASSQDLLTGVLNEQFF
>TRBJ1-1|NA|TRBV2
CARLGGRKTEAFF
>TRBJ1-2|NA|TRBV27
CASSLTGADYGYTF
>TRBJ2-2|NA|TRBV19
CASKPDRRNTGELFF
>TRBJ1-5|NA|TRBV11-2
CASSPETGQGANQPQHF
>TRBJ1-2|NA|TRBV7-9
CASSTMVGRGHIEGYTF
>TRBJ1-6|few|TRBV9
CASTHHRDRGVNSPLHF
>TRBJ2-7|NA|TRBV7-9
CASSLTDRGHEALYEQYF
>TRBJ2-3|NA|TRBV19
CASSITGGTGDTQYF
>TRBJ1-1|NA|TRBV7-9
CASSIGQIDTEAFF
>TRBJ2-7|NA|TRBV4-1
CASSQGDRRTAPEQYF
>TRBJ1-1|NA|TRBV30
CAWRDTGAAEAFF
>TRBJ2-3|NA|TRBV9
CASSVGQGLDLQDTQYF
>TRBJ2-3|NA|TRBV9
CASSEGASTDTQYF
>TRBJ2-3|once|TRBV10-2
CASRDEDRGSDTQYF
>TRBJ2-2|NA|TRBV6-1
CASSHRGPTDGELFF
>TRBJ1-6|once|TRBV6-6
CASSPQRGDNSPLHF
>TRBJ2-3|NA|TRBV5-1
CASSWNRDRGTDTQYF
>TRBJ1-1|NA|TRBV5-4
CASSFSPRMGSDTEAFF
>TRBJ2-3|NA|TRBV15
CATSRDSGGADTQYF
>TRBJ2-3|NA|TRBV5-4
CASSSRRTGRADTQYF
>TRBJ2-3|NA|TRBV7-2
CASSLRTGGGSYSTDTQYF
>TRBJ2-3|NA|TRBV5-6
CASSLVASSSTDTQYF
>TRBJ1-5|NA|TRBV21-1
CASSKEDTLLNQPQHF
>TRBJ1-5|NA|TRBV7-3
CASSSDRKVNQPQHF
>TRBJ2-1|NA|TRBV7-9
CASSLVGAGNNEQFF
>TRBJ2-2|NA|TRBV4-1
CASSQVPSGGAARNTGELFF
>TRBJ2-3|NA|TRBV19
CASGGQSTDTQYF
>TRBJ2-7|NA|TRBV7-9
CASSLRVSYEQYF
>TRBJ2-7|once|TRBV4-1
CASSQEGVFEQYF